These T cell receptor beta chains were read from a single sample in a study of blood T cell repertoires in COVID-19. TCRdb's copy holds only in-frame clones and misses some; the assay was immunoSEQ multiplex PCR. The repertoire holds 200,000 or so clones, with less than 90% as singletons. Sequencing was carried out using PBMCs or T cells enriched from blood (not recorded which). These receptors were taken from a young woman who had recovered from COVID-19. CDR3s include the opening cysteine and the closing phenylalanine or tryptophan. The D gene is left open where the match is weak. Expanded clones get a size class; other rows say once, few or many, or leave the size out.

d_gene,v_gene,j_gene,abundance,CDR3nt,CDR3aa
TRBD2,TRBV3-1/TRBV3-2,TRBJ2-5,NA,TGTGCCAGCAGCTACGGGGGGGGAGAGACCCAGTACTTC,CASSYGGGETQYF
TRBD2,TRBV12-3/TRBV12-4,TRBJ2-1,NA,TGTGCCGAAGGGGCGGGGGATTTCGATGAGCAGTTCTTC,CAEGAGDFDEQFF
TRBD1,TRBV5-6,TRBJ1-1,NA,TGTGCCAGCAGCTCCCCGGGACAGGGGGCTTTCACTGAAGCTTTCTTT,CASSSPGQGAFTEAFF
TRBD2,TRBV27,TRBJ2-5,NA,TGTGCCAGCAGCAGACGACAGATCGGGGGGGGAGAGACCCAGTACTTC,CASSRRQIGGGETQYF
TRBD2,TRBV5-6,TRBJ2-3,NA,TGTGCCAGCAGCTCCCTGGCTAGGCGCGGGGGGACAGATACGCAGTATTTT,CASSSLARRGGTDTQYF
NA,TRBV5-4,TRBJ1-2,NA,TGTGCCAGCAGCCCACGGCCCGCGGACTATGGCTACACCTTC,CASSPRPADYGYTF
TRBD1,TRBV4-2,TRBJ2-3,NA,TGTGCCAGCAGTCCGACAGGGGTCACAGATACGCAGTATTTT,CASSPTGVTDTQYF
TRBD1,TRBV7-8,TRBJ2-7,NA,TGTGCCAGCAGCACGGGACAGGGGGCAAGCTACGAGCAGTACTTC,CASSTGQGASYEQYF
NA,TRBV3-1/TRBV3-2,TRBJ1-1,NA,TGTGCCAGCACTTCAGGGGACACTGAAGCTTTCTTT,CASTSGDTEAFF
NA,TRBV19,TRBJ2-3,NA,TGTGCCAGTAGTATTGGGACTCCCGGTCCAGATACGCAGTATTTT,CASSIGTPGPDTQYF
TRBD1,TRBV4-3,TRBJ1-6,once,TGCGCCAGCAGCATCGACAGGGCAGGGAATTCACCCCTCCACTTT,CASSIDRAGNSPLHF
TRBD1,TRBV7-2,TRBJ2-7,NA,TGTGCCAGCGCGGGGACAGGGTCCGAGCAGTACTTC,CASAGTGSEQYF
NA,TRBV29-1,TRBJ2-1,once,TGCAGCGTGTTATTCTCCTACAATGAGCAGTTCTTC,CSVLFSYNEQFF
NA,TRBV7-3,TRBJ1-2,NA,TGTGCCAGCAGCTTAAGCGCTCGAGGAGGCGATGGCTACACCTTC,CASSLSARGGDGYTF
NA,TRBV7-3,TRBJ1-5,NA,TGTGCCAGCAGCTCCACCGAGAATCAGCCCCAGCATTTT,CASSSTENQPQHF
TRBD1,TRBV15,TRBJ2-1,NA,TGTGCCACCAGCAGACAGGGGGTTCATCATGAGCAGTTCTTC,CATSRQGVHHEQFF
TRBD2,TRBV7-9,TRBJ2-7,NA,TGTGCCAGCAGCAAAGACGGATGGGGCGGGACTAGCGGACTTTCCTACGAGCAGTACTTC,CASSKDGWGGTSGLSYEQYF
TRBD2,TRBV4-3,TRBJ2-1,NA,TGCGCCAGCAGCCAAGATGGAACTAGCGGCAATGAGCAGTTCTTC,CASSQDGTSGNEQFF
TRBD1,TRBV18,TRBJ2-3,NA,TGTGCCAGCTCACCATCTAATGGACAGGGGAGCACAGATACGCAGTATTTT,CASSPSNGQGSTDTQYF
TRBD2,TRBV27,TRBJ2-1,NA,TGTGCCAGCAGTCCCGGACTAGCGGGGATTCACTTTTACAATGAGCAGTTCTTC,CASSPGLAGIHFYNEQFF
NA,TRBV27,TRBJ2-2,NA,TGTGCCAGCAAATTCCGGGACACCTACACCGGGGAGCTGTTTTTT,CASKFRDTYTGELFF
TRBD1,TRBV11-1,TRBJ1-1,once,TGTGCCAGCAGCCCCAACAGGGGCGCCACTGAAGCTTTCTTT,CASSPNRGATEAFF
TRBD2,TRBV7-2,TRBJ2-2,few,TGTGCCAGCAGCCCGGGGGGGGCGAACACCGGGGAGCTGTTTTTT,CASSPGGANTGELFF
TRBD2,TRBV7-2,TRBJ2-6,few,TGTGCCAGCTCTGCGGGGGGAGGTTCCTCTGGGGCCAACGTCCTGACTTTC,CASSAGGGSSGANVLTF
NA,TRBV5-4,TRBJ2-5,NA,TGTGCCAGCAGCTCTCACCTTGGGACTCAAGAGACCCAGTACTTC,CASSSHLGTQETQYF
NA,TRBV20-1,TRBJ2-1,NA,TGCAGTGCTAGTTGGCAGGGCGGTGTGAGGAATGAGCAGTTCTTC,CSASWQGGVRNEQFF
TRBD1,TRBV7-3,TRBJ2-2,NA,TGTGCCAGCAGTAACCCTCCGGGACAGCAGAACACCGGGGAGCTGTTTTTT,CASSNPPGQQNTGELFF
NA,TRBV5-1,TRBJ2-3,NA,TGCGCCAGCAGCTTGGTTTCCGGGGGTGGGGCAGATACGCAGTATTTT,CASSLVSGGGADTQYF
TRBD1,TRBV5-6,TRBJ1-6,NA,TGTGCCAGCAGCACGACAGGGGATTCACCCCTCCACTTT,CASSTTGDSPLHF
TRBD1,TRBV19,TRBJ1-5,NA,TGTGCCAGTAGTATAGATCTACAGGGGACCTCTAGCAATCAGCCCCAGCATTTT,CASSIDLQGTSSNQPQHF
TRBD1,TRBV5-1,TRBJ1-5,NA,TGCGCCAGCAGCCCTATGACAGGGGGAAATCAGCCCCAGCATTTT,CASSPMTGGNQPQHF
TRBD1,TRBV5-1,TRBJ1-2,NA,TGCGCCAGCAGCTTGTCCACAGGGGTTTCCTATGGCTACACCTTC,CASSLSTGVSYGYTF
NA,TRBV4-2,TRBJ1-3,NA,TGTGCCAGCAGCCAAGACTACACAGCCCGAATCACCATATATTTT,CASSQDYTARITIYF
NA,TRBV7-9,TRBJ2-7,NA,TGTGCCAGCAGCCCCACTACAGGCTTCTACGAGCAGTACTTC,CASSPTTGFYEQYF
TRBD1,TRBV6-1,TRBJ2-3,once,TGTGCCAGCAGTGAAAGACAGGGTAGCCCAGATACGCAGTATTTT,CASSERQGSPDTQYF
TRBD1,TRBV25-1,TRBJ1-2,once,TGTGCCAGCAGTGCCTTAGGGGGCCGGGGCTACACCTTC,CASSALGGRGYTF
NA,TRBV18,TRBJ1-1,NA,TGTGCCAGCTCACCGGGCGGGGACACTGAAGCTTTCTTT,CASSPGGDTEAFF
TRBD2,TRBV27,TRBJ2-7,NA,TGTGCCAGCAGTTCACGGACTAGCCTGGCCTACGAGCAGTACTTC,CASSSRTSLAYEQYF
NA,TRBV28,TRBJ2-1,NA,TGTGCCAGCAGTTTACCTATTAGTCGGTCCTACAATGAGCAGTTCTTC,CASSLPISRSYNEQFF
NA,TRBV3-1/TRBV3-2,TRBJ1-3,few,TGTGCCAGCAGCCGAGCGCAGACGAGCTCTGGAAACACCATATATTTT,CASSRAQTSSGNTIYF
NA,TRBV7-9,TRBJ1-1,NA,TGTGCCAGCAGCTTATCGTCGTATACTGAAGCTTTCTTT,CASSLSSYTEAFF
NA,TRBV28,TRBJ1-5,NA,TGTGCCAGCAGTTCCAGGGTGTACTATAGCAATCAGCCCCAGCATTTT,CASSSRVYYSNQPQHF
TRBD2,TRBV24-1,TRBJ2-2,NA,TGTGCCACCAGTGATCCGGGGGGGCGGTCGTCCGGGGAGCTGTTTTTT,CATSDPGGRSSGELFF
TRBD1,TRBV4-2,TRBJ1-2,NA,TGTGCCAGCAGCCAAGAAGCAGGGGGAAATAACTATGGCTACACCTTC,CASSQEAGGNNYGYTF
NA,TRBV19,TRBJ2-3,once,TGTGCCAGTAGTTTGGGGAGGGATACGCAGTATTTT,CASSLGRDTQYF
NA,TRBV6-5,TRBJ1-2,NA,TGTGCCAGCACCACGGGGGACTATGGCTACACCTTC,CASTTGDYGYTF
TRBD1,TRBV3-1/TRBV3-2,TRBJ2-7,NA,TGTGCCAGCAGCCGCCAGGGGGAAAAGGGTTTAAACGAGCAGTACTTC,CASSRQGEKGLNEQYF
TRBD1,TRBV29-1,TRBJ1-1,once,TGCAGCGGCAGGGACAGGGGGAAACCCCACACTGAAGCTTTCTTT,CSGRDRGKPHTEAFF
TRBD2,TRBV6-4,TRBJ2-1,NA,TGTGCCAGCAGTGACTCGCCCCGGGGGGGATACAATGAGCAGTTCTTC,CASSDSPRGGYNEQFF
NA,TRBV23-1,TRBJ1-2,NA,TGCGCCAGCAGTCAATCGTCCGGCAGGGCGCTGGACTATGGCTACACCTTC,CASSQSSGRALDYGYTF
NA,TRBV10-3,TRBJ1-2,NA,TGTGCCATCAGTCCAGGGGAGTATGGCTACACCTTC,CAISPGEYGYTF
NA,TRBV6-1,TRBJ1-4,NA,TGTGCCAGCAGTGAACAGGACAGCCCTGAAAAACTGTTTTTT,CASSEQDSPEKLFF
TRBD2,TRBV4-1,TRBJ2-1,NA,TGCGCCAGCAGCCAAGATGTAGCGGGGGACTACAATGAGCAGTTCTTC,CASSQDVAGDYNEQFF
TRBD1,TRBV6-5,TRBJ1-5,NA,TGTGCCAGCAGTTACGTCCCAGGGGGTCAGCCCCAGCATTTT,CASSYVPGGQPQHF
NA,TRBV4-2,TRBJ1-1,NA,TGTGCCAGCAGCCACACGGGGACTGAAGCTTTCTTT,CASSHTGTEAFF